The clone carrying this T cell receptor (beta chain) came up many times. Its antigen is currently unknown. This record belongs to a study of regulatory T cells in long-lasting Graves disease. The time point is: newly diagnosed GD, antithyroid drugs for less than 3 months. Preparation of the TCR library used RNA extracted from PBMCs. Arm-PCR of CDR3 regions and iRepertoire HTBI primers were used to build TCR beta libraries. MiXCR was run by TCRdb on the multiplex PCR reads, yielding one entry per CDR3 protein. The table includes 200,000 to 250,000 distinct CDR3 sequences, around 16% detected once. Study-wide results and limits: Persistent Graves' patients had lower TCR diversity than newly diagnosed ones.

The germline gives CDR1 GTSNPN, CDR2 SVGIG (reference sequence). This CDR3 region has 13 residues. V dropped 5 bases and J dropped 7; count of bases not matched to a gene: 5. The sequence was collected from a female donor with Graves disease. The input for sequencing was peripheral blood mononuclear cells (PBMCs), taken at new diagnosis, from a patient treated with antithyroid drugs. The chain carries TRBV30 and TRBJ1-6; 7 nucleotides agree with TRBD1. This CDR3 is CAWGDSLNSPLHF. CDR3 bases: TGTGCCTGGGGGGACAGCCTCAATTCACCCCTCCACTTT.